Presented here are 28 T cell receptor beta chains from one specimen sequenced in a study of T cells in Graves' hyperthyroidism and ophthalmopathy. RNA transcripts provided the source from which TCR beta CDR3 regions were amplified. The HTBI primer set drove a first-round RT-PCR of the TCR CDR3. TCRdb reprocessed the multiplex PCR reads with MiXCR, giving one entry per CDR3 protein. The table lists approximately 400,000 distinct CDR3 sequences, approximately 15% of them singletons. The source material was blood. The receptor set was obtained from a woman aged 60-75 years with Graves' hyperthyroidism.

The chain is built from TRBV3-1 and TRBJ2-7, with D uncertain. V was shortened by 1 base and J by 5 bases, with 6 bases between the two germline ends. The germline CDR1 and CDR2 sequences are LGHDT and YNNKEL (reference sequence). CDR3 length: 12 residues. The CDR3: CASSQVVNEQYF. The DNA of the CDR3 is TGTGCCAGCAGCCAAGTGGTAAACGAGCAGTACTTC.

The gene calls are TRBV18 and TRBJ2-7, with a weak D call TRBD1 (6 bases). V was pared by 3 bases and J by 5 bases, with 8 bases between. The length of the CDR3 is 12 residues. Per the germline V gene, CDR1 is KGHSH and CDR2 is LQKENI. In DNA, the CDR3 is TGTGCCAGCTCACCGCCAGGGGACGAGCAGTACTTC. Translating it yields CASSPPGDEQYF.

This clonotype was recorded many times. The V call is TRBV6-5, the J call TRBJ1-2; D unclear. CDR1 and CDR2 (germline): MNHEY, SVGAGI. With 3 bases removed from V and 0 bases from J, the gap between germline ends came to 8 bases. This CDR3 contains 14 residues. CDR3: CASSYTRTNYGYTF. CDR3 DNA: TGTGCCAGCAGTTATACGAGAACTAACTATGGCTACACCTTC.

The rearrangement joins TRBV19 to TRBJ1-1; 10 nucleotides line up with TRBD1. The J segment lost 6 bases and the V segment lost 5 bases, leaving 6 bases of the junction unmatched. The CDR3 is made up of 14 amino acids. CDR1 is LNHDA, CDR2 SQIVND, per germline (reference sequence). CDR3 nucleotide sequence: TGTGCCAGTAGTGGAGACAGGGGGCTCTCTGAAGCTTTCTTT. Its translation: CASSGDRGLSEAFF.

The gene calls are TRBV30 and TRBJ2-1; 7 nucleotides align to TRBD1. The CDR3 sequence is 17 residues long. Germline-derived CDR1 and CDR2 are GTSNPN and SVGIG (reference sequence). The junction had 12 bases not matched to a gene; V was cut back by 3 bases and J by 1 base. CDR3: CAWRGGRGSRSYNEQFF. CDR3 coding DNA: TGTGCCTGGAGAGGGGGCAGGGGATCTAGGTCCTACAATGAGCAGTTCTTC.

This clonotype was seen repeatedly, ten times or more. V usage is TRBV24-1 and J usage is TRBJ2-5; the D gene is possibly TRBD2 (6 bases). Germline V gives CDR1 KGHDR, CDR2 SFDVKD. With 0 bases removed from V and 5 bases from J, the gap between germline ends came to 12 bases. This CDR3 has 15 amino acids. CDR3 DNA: TGTGCCACCAGTGATTTGCGGGACTCTCTTGAGACCCAGTACTTC. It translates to CATSDLRDSLETQYF.

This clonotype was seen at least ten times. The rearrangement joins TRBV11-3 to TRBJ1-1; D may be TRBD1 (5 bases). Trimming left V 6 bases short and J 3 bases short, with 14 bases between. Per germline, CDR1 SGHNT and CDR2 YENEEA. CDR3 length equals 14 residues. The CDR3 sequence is CASRRRGLDTEAFF. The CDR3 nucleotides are TGTGCCAGCAGGCGACGGGGCTTGGACACTGAAGCTTTCTTT.

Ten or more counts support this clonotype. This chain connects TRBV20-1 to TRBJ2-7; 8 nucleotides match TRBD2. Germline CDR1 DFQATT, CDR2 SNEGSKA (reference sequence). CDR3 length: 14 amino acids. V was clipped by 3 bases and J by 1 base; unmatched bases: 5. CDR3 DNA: TGCAGTGCTAGTGAGCGGGAGAAGTCCTACGAGCAGTACTTC. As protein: CSASEREKSYEQYF.

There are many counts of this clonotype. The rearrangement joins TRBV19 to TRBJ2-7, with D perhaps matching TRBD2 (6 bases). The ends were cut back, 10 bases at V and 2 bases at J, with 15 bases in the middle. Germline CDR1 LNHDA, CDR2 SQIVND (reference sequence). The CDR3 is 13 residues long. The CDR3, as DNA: TGTGCCACCGGTAGAGGGAGGCCCTACGAGCAGTACTTC. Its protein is CATGRGRPYEQYF.

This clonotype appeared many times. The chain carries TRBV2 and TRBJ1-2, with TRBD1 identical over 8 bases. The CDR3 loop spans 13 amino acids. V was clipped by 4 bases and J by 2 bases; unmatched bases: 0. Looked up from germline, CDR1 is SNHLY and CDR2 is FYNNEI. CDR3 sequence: CASSGQGNYGYTF. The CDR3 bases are TGTGCCAGCAGTGGACAGGGGAACTATGGCTACACCTTC.

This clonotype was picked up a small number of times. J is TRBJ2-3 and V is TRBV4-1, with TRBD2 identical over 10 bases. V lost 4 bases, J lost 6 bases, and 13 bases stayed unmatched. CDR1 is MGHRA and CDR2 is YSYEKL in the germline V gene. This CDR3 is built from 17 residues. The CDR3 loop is CASSPTPAGGPRDTQYF. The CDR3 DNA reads TGCGCCAGCAGCCCCACCCCAGCGGGAGGGCCGAGGGATACGCAGTATTTT.

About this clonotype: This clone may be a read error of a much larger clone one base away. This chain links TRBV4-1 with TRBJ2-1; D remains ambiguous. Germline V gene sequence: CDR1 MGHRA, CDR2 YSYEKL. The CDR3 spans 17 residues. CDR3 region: CASSQAAEVSSYNKQFF. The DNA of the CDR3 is TGCGCCAGCAGCCAAGCCGCGGAAGTCAGCTCCTACAATAAGCAGTTCTTC.

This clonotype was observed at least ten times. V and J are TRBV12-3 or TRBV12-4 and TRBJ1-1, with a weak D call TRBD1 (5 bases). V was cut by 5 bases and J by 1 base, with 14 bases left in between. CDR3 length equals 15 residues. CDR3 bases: TGTGCCAGCAGTCGAGGGGCAGCCACGAACACTGAAGCTTTCTTT. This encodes CASSRGAATNTEAFF.

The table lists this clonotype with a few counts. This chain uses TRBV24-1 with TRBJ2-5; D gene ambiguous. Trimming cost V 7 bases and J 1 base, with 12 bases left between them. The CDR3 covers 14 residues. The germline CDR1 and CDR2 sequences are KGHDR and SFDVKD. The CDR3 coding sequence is TGTGCCACCAGCCCGGAAGGTAGCCAAGAGACCCAGTACTTC. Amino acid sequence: CATSPEGSQETQYF.

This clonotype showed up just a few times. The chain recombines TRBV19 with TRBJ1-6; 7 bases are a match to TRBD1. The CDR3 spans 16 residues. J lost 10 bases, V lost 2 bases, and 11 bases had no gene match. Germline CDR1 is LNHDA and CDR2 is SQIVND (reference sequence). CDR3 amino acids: CASSISPTGARSPLHF. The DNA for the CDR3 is TGTGCCAGTAGTATATCACCTACAGGGGCCCGCTCACCCCTCCACTTT.

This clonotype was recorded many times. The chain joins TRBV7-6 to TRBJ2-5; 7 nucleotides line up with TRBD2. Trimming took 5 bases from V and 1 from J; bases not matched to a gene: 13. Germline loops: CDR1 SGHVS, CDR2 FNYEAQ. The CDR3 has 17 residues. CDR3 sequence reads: CASSPEGSGLVQETQYF. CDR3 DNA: TGTGCCAGCAGCCCGGAGGGGTCCGGACTAGTCCAAGAGACCCAGTACTTC. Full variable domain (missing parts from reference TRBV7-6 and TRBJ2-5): GAGVSQSPRYKVTKRGQDVALRCDPISGHVSLYWYRQALGQGPEFLTYFNYEAQQDKSGLPNDRFSAERPEGSISTLTIQRTEQRDSAMYRCASSPEGSGLVQETQYFGPGTRLLVL.

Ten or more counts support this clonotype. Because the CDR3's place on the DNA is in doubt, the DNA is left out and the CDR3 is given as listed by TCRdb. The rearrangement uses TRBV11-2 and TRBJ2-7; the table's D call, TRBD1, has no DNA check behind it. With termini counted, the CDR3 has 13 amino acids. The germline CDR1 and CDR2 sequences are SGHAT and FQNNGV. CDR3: CASSFGPGADKYF.

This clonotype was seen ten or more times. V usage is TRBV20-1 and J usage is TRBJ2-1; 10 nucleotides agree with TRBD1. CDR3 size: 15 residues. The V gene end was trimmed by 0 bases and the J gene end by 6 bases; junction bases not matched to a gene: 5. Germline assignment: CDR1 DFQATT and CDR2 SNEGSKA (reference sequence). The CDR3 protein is CSARDWGQGINEQFF. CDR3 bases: TGCAGTGCTAGAGATTGGGGACAGGGGATCAATGAGCAGTTCTTC.

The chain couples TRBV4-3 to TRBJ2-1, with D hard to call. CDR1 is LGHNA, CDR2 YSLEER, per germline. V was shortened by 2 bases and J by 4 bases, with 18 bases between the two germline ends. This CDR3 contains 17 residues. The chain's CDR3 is CASSQSLLARRYNEQFF. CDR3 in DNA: TGCGCCAGCAGCCAATCGCTTCTTGCCCGGCGATACAATGAGCAGTTCTTC.

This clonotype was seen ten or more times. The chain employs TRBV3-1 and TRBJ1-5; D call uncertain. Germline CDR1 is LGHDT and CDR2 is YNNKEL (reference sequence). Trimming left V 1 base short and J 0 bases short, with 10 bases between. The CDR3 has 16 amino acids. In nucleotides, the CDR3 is TGTGCCAGCAGCCAAGGCTCAGGATATAGCAATCAGCCCCAGCATTTT. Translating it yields CASSQGSGYSNQPQHF. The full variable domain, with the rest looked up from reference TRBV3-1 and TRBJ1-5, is DTAVSQTPKYLVTQMGNDKSIKCEQNLGHDTMYWYKQDSKKFLKIMFSYNNKELIINETVPNRFSPKSPDKAHLNLHINSLELGDSAVYFCASSQGSGYSNQPQHFGDGTRLSIL.

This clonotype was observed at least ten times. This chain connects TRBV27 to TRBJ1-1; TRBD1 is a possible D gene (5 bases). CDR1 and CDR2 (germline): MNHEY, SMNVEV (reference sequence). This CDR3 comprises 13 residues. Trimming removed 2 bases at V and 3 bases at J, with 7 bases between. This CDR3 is CASSLEGHTEAFF. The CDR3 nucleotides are TGTGCCAGCAGTTTAGAGGGACACACTGAAGCTTTCTTT.

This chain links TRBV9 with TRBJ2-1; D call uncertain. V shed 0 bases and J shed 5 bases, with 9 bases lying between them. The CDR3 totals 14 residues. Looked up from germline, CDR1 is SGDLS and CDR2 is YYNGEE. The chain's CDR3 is CASSVVPTNNEQFF. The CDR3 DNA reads TGTGCCAGCAGCGTAGTTCCTACGAACAATGAGCAGTTCTTC.

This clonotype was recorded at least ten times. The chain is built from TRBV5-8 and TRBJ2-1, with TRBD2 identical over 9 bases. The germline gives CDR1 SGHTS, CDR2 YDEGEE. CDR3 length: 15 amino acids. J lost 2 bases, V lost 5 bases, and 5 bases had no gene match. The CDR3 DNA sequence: TGTGCCAGCAGGGTAGCGGGAGCAACCTACAATGAGCAGTTCTTC. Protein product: CASRVAGATYNEQFF.

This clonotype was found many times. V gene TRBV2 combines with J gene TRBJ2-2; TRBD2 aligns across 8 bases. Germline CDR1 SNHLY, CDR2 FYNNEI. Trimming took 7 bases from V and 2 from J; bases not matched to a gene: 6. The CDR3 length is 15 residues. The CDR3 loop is CASTPGLGNTGELFF. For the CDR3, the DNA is TGTGCCAGCACCCCGGGACTAGGAAACACCGGGGAGCTGTTTTTT.

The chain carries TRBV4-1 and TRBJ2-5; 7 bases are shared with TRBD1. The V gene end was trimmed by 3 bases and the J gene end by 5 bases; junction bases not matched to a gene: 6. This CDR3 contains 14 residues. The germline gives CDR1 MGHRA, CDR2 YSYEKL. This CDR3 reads CASSQGTGAETQYF. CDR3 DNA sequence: TGCGCCAGCAGCCAGGGTACAGGGGCGGAGACCCAGTACTTC.

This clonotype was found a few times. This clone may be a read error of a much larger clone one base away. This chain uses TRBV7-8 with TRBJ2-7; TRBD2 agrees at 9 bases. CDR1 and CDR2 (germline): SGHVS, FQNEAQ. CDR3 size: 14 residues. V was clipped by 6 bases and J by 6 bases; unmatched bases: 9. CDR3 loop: CASSTAGGVSEQYF. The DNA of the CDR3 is TGTGCCAGCAGTACAGCGGGAGGAGTGAGCGAGCAGTACTTC.

The DNA of the CDR3 is TGTGCCATCAGTTTTAGCGACGTTTACAATGGGCAGTACTTC. Translated, it gives CAISFSDVYNGQYF. The J gene is TRBJ2-7, the V gene TRBV10-3; tentative D call: TRBD2 (5 bases). CDR1 ENHRY and CDR2 SYGVKD come from the germline V gene. There are 14 residues in the CDR3. V was shortened by 5 bases and J by 9 bases, with 20 bases between the two germline ends.

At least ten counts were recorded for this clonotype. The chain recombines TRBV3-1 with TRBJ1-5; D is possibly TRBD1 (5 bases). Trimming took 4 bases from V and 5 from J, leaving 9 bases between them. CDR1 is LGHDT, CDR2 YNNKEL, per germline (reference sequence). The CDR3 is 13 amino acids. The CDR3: CASSRQNYQPQHF. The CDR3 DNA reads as TGTGCCAGCAGCCGACAGAACTATCAGCCCCAGCATTTT.